This entry lists 30 T cell receptor beta chains sequenced from one sample in a study of blood T cell repertoires in COVID-19. Libraries were prepared by immunoSEQ multiplex PCR; TCRdb keeps only in-frame clonotypes and omits some of them. Of about 280,000 clones listed, about 90% are singletons. The sequencing input was peripheral blood. The receptors shown here come from a woman aged 25 to 45 who had recovered from COVID-19.

The chain has TRBV4-1 and TRBJ1-2; D uncertain. Trimming cost V 0 bases and J 8 bases, with 16 bases left between them. Germline V gene sequence: CDR1 MGHRA, CDR2 YSYEKL. CDR3 size: 15 residues. CDR3: CASSQDGIGYRGYTF. CDR3 DNA sequence: TGCGCCAGCAGCCAAGATGGAATCGGGTATAGAGGCTACACCTTC.

The genes are TRBV6-5 and TRBJ1-5; no reliable D call. The CDR3 has 14 residues. The germline CDR1 and CDR2 sequences are MNHEY and SVGAGI. The ends were cut back, 8 bases at V and 0 bases at J, with 11 bases in the middle. Written as DNA, the CDR3 is TGTGCCAGCCACGAGGGATATAGCAATCAGCCCCAGCATTTT. This encodes CASHEGYSNQPQHF.

This chain joins TRBV19 and TRBJ1-5, with 8 bases matching TRBD1. V shed 9 bases and J 6 bases; nucleotides not matched to a gene: 16. The CDR3 runs to 16 residues. Germline V lookup: CDR1 LNHDA, CDR2 SQIVND (reference sequence). The DNA of the CDR3 is TGTGCCAGCGACAAAGGGGTAGCAGGGGGCGGTCAGCCCCAGCATTTT. As protein: CASDKGVAGGGQPQHF.

This chain uses TRBV12-3 or TRBV12-4 with TRBJ1-1; TRBD1 matches 7 bases. The J segment lost 7 bases and the V segment lost 5 bases, leaving 7 bases of the junction unmatched. This CDR3 region has 13 residues. CDR3 nucleotides: TGTGCCAGCAGTCTAACCGGGACAGATGAAGCTTTCTTT. Its protein is CASSLTGTDEAFF.

The V gene is TRBV27, the J gene TRBJ2-3; D unresolved. Per germline, CDR1 MNHEY and CDR2 SMNVEV (reference sequence). The germline V and J ends were trimmed by 0 bases and 6 bases, with 10 bases remaining between them. This CDR3 is built from 14 residues. CDR3 DNA sequence: TGTGCCAGCAGTTTATCATTCCGCGCCGATACGCAGTATTTT. It yields the protein CASSLSFRADTQYF.

This clone was seen more than once but under ten times. The rearrangement uses TRBV18 and TRBJ1-1, with D uncertain. This CDR3 has 13 residues. The germline V gene has CDR1 KGHSH and CDR2 LQKENI. Trimming cost V 4 bases and J 8 bases, with 14 bases left between them. The CDR3 nucleotides are TGTGCCAGCTCACAGGAACCGACAACGGAAGCTTTCTTT. Amino acid sequence: CASSQEPTTEAFF.

This rearrangement joins TRBV12-2 to TRBJ2-4; TRBD2 was called by the table and not checked on the DNA. TRBV12-2 is a pseudogene. The CDR3 is 12 residues long. DNA for the CDR3: TGTGCAAGTCGCTTAGATGCAGGACTGGGGTACTTC. This translates into CASRLDAGLGYF.

The DNA for the CDR3 is TGTGCCAGCTTTCCCCGGGACAGGAGCTCTGGGGCCAACGTCCTGACTTTC. This encodes CASFPRDRSSGANVLTF. The chain employs TRBV18 and TRBJ2-6, with TRBD1 matching 8 bases. V gave up 7 bases and J gave up 0 bases; unmatched junction bases: 8. This CDR3 contains 17 residues. Looked up from germline, CDR1 is KGHSH and CDR2 is LQKENI.

CDR3 nucleotides: TGTGCCAGCAGTGTGTCAGGCGGGTCCTACGAGCAGTACTTC. It yields the protein CASSVSGGSYEQYF. V gene TRBV25-1 combines with J gene TRBJ2-7; possibly TRBD2 for D (5 bases). This CDR3 region has 14 residues. The germline V gene encodes CDR1 MGHDK and CDR2 SYGVNS. Trimming stripped 4 bases from V and 1 base from J, with 11 bases between.

V usage is TRBV5-4 and J usage is TRBJ2-7; 10 bases agree with TRBD1. Germline loops: CDR1 SGHNT, CDR2 YYREEE (reference sequence). The CDR3 runs to 15 residues. Trimming cost V 3 bases and J 4 bases; bases outside gene matches: 7. CDR3 DNA: TGTGCCAGCAGCTGGGGCAGGGGACAGGGGTACGAGCAGTACTTC. It is translated as CASSWGRGQGYEQYF.

The V gene is TRBV11-2, the J gene TRBJ2-1; 10 bases align to TRBD2. With 4 bases clipped from V and 2 bases from J, the junction kept 2 bases outside the gene matches. There are 15 residues in the CDR3. Germline CDR1 and CDR2: SGHAT and FQNNGV. The CDR3 nucleotides read TGTGCCAGCAGCTCCGGGACTAGCGCCTACAATGAGCAGTTCTTC. Its protein product is CASSSGTSAYNEQFF.

The chain uses TRBV7-8 and TRBJ2-7; D is unresolved. V gave up 1 base and J gave up 5 bases, with 12 bases separating them. This CDR3 has 14 amino acids. The germline V gene encodes CDR1 SGHVS and CDR2 FQNEAQ. CDR3 loop: CASSLDLGRDEQYF. The CDR3 DNA is TGTGCCAGCAGCTTAGATCTGGGTCGGGACGAGCAGTACTTC.

This chain uses TRBV9 with TRBJ2-7; no definite D call. V dropped 0 bases and J dropped 0 bases, with 10 bases sitting between them. There are 15 residues in the CDR3. The germline gives CDR1 SGDLS, CDR2 YYNGEE. The CDR3: CASSVATDSSYEQYF. The CDR3 nucleotides read TGTGCCAGCAGCGTAGCAACAGATAGCTCCTACGAGCAGTACTTC.

The rearrangement uses TRBV24-1 and TRBJ2-1, with a weak D call TRBD2 (5 bases). There are 11 residues in the CDR3. The germline gives CDR1 KGHDR, CDR2 SFDVKD. V gave up 0 bases and J gave up 13 bases, with 6 bases separating them. The DNA of the CDR3 is TGTGCCACCAGTGATTTGCGGGAACAGTTCTTC. Its translation: CATSDLREQFF.

The chain couples TRBV6-5 to TRBJ1-2; maybe TRBD1 (6 bases). The V end was cut by 7 bases, the J end by 1 base, with 16 bases between. The length of the CDR3 is 15 residues. CDR1 and CDR2 (germline): MNHEY, SVGAGI. CDR3: CASTPTRTVNYGYTF. The CDR3 DNA sequence: TGTGCCAGCACCCCAACGCGGACAGTTAACTATGGCTACACCTTC.

The chain employs TRBV7-9 and TRBJ1-5; D is possibly TRBD1 (6 bases). The CDR3 runs 15 residues. Between the trimmed V and J ends, which lost 6 bases and 0 bases, there was a span of 12 bases. Germline assignment: CDR1 SEHNR and CDR2 FQNEAQ (reference sequence). CDR3 sequence: CASSSGVISNQPQHF. The CDR3 DNA is TGTGCCAGCAGTTCAGGGGTAATTAGCAATCAGCCCCAGCATTTT.

Concerning this clone itself: The sample has other DNA sequences that encode this CDR3 too. The chain combines TRBV4-1 with TRBJ2-2; D is uncertain. V was clipped by 4 bases and J by 0 bases, with 6 bases between them. The CDR3 loop spans 14 amino acids. The germline gives CDR1 MGHRA, CDR2 YSYEKL. The DNA for the CDR3 is TGCGCCAGCAGCCTCACAGCGAACACCGGGGAGCTGTTTTTT. This encodes CASSLTANTGELFF.

This sequence joins TRBV9 and TRBJ2-1, with 8 positions matching TRBD2. V lost 0 bases, J lost 9 bases, and 5 bases stayed unmatched. Germline loops: CDR1 SGDLS, CDR2 YYNGEE. The CDR3 is 14 amino acids. CDR3 bases: TGTGCCAGCAGCGTAGCGACTAGCGCGACTGAGCAGTTCTTC. Its protein product is CASSVATSATEQFF. The full variable domain, its missing parts supplied by reference TRBV9 and TRBJ2-1, is DSGVTQTPKHLITATGQRVTLRCSPRSGDLSVYWYQQSLDQGLQFLIQYYNGEERAKGNILERFSAQQFPDLHSELNLSSLELGDSALYFCASSVATSATEQFFGPGTRLTVL.

This clone was observed a handful of times. V is TRBV5-4 and J is TRBJ2-1, with 10 nucleotides matching TRBD2. After removal of 4 bases from V and 10 bases from J, the junction contained 14 bases not matched to a gene. The CDR3 consists of 16 residues. Germline V gene lookup returns CDR1 SGHNT and CDR2 YYREEE (reference sequence). This CDR3 is CASSPGGASGSDEQFF. The CDR3 DNA follows: TGTGCCAGCAGCCCGGGGGGGGCTAGCGGGAGTGACGAGCAGTTCTTC. The full variable domain, completed using reference TRBV5-4 and TRBJ2-1, is ETGVTQSPTHLIKTRGQQVTLRCSSQSGHNTVSWYQQALGQGPQFIFQYYREEENGRGNFPPRFSGLQFPNYSSELNVNALELDDSALYLCASSPGGASGSDEQFFGPGTRLTVL.

This clone was detected only a few times. The chain has TRBV19 and TRBJ2-1; TRBD1 matches at 8 bases. The V and J ends lost 4 bases and 7 bases, in that order; junction bases with no gene match: 6. The CDR3 contains 14 residues. The germline V gene has CDR1 LNHDA and CDR2 SQIVND (reference sequence). In nucleotides, the CDR3 is TGTGCCAGTAGTAAGCAGGGGGCTGGTAATGAGCAGTTCTTC. Translated: CASSKQGAGNEQFF.

The chain has TRBV6-6 and TRBJ2-5, with a tentative D call TRBD1 (6 bases). Trimming left V 7 bases short and J 5 bases short, with 11 bases between. CDR1 is MNHNY, CDR2 SVGAGI, per germline (reference sequence). The CDR3 is 12 amino acids. CDR3 coding DNA: TGTGCCAGCAACGCAGGGGATGAGACCCAGTACTTC. This translates into CASNAGDETQYF.

This rearrangement joins TRBV19 to TRBJ2-5; D not resolved. The CDR3 totals 15 residues. The V end lost 3 bases, the J end lost 3 bases, and 14 bases lay between the germline ends. Per the germline V gene, CDR1 is LNHDA and CDR2 is SQIVND (reference sequence). CDR3 amino acids: CASSMTGPKKETQYF. The CDR3 region has the DNA TGTGCCAGTAGTATGACTGGCCCTAAAAAAGAGACCCAGTACTTC.

CDR3 sequence reads: CASSRQAFDTGELFF. CDR3 DNA sequence: TGTGCCTCCAGCAGACAGGCTTTTGACACCGGGGAGCTGTTTTTT. The chain links TRBV30 to TRBJ2-2; D perhaps matches TRBD1 (6 bases). CDR1 and CDR2 from the germline V gene are GTSNPN and SVGIG (reference sequence). The ends were cut back, 7 bases at V and 3 bases at J, with 18 bases in the middle. The CDR3 is 15 residues long.

This clone was found once. V is TRBV5-5 and J is TRBJ2-5; D is possibly TRBD2 (6 bases). V shed 4 bases and J shed 2 bases, with 15 bases lying between them. The germline V gene has CDR1 SGHKS and CDR2 YYEKEE (reference sequence). There are 15 residues in the CDR3. The CDR3 sequence: CASSARREQQETQYF. The CDR3 nucleotides are TGTGCCAGCAGCGCCAGACGGGAGCAACAAGAGACCCAGTACTTC.

The chain links TRBV28 to TRBJ1-6; 7 nucleotides match TRBD1. The CDR3 runs 14 residues. Germline V lookup: CDR1 MDHEN, CDR2 SYDVKM. J was trimmed by 4 bases and V by 6 bases; bases with no gene match: 3. The CDR3 loop reads CASRDRPYNSPLHF. Here the CDR3 DNA reads TGTGCCAGCAGGGACAGGCCGTATAATTCACCCCTCCACTTT.

The genes are TRBV19 and TRBJ2-7; D might be TRBD2 (7 bases). The CDR3 is made up of 14 amino acids. In germline, CDR1 is LNHDA, CDR2 SQIVND (reference sequence). V lost 8 bases, J lost 5 bases, and 19 bases lay in between. The CDR3: CASRSPSGGHEQYF. The CDR3 DNA is TGTGCCAGTCGCTCGCCTTCGGGGGGCCACGAGCAGTACTTC.

This clone appeared a single time. The chain uses TRBV28 and TRBJ2-6; D gene uncertain. V lost 4 bases to trimming and J lost 0 bases, with 10 bases between them. This CDR3 region has 16 residues. Germline V lookup: CDR1 MDHEN, CDR2 SYDVKM. CDR3 region: CASSSQIRSGANVLTF. CDR3 nucleotide sequence: TGTGCCAGCAGTTCTCAGATTCGCTCTGGGGCCAACGTCCTGACTTTC.

This chain uses TRBV7-2 with TRBJ2-3, with D possibly matching TRBD2 (6 bases). Germline V gene lookup returns CDR1 SGHTA and CDR2 FQGNSA. The CDR3 runs to 14 residues. The ends were cut back, 3 bases at V and 2 bases at J, with 9 bases in the middle. The CDR3 region is CASSFGTFTDTQYF. CDR3 coding DNA: TGTGCCAGCAGCTTCGGGACTTTCACAGATACGCAGTATTTT.

The genes are TRBV5-6 and TRBJ1-4; tentatively, D is TRBD1 (5 bases). Trimming left V 4 bases short and J 7 bases short, with 17 bases between. CDR1 and CDR2 from the germline V gene are SGHDT and YYEEEE. The CDR3 is 15 amino acids. The CDR3 here is CASSQGDPRSEKLFF. The CDR3 nucleotides read TGTGCCAGCAGCCAGGGTGACCCAAGGAGTGAAAAACTGTTTTTT.

The V call is TRBV29-1, the J call TRBJ2-3; a weak D match, TRBD2 (7 bases). Deletions cut 6 bases from V and 3 bases from J, with 13 bases between. CDR1 is SQVTM, CDR2 ANQGSEA, per germline. CDR3 length equals 13 residues. CDR3 sequence: CSVRGGGTDTQYF. DNA of the CDR3: TGCAGCGTGAGGGGGGGAGGGACAGATACGCAGTATTTT.